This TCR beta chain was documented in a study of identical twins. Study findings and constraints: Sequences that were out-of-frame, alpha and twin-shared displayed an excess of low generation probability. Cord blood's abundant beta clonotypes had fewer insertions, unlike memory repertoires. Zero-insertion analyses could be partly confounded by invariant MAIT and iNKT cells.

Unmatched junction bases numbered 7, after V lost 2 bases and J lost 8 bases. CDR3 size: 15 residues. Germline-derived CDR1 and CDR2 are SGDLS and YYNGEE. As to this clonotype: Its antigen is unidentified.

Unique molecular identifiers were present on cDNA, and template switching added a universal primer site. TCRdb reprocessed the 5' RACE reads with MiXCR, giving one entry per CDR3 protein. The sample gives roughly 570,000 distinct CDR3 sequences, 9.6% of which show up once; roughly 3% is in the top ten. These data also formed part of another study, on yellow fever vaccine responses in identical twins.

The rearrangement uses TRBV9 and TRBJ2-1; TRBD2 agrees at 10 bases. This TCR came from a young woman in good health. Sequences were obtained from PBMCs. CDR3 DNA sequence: TGTGCCAGCAGCGTCCAAGCGGGGGGGCTTGATGAGCAGTTCTTC. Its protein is CASSVQAGGLDEQFF.